A single sample is the source of the 7 T cell receptor beta chains below, sequenced in a study of T cells in women clearing cervical HPV infection (dated by TCRdb to between 2018 and 2020). Receptor libraries were prepared by the immunoSEQ multiplex PCR assay. This is the immuneACCESS table as TCRdb keeps it, with only in-frame sequences that have V and J called. A part of the clones is gone; compared with another copy, unresolved V genes explain less than half, and the rest is unexplained. Per the sample table, the count is about 20,000 clones. The biggest ten clones account for about 3.3% of the sample. The sequencing input was blood buffy coat. The receptor set was obtained from a woman between 18 and 75 years old with a cervical HPV16 infection that either progressed to CIN3+ or cleared (not recorded which).

As regards this clone: The CDR3 is cut off 3 residues early in the read; its end comes from the germline J gene. This sequence joins TRBV7-6 and TRBJ2-5; D is perhaps TRBD2 (7 bases). Looked up from germline, CDR1 is SGHVS and CDR2 is FNYEAQ. The CDR3 spans 15 residues. Trimming shortened V by 1 base and J by 7 bases, and 16 bases separated the two germline ends. The CDR3 region is CASSLVGGARGTQYF. The CDR3 DNA, read in part, is TGTGCCAGCAGCTTAGTTGGGGGGGCGCGTGGGACC.

Comments on this clone: The CDR3 end is not reached by the read, which stops 3 residues before it; the germline J gene fills it in. This rearrangement joins TRBV30 to TRBJ2-5, with 10 bases matching TRBD2. V lost 2 bases, J lost 2 bases, and 2 bases stayed unmatched. The CDR3 sequence is 14 residues long. CDR1 GTSNPN and CDR2 SVGIG come from the germline V gene (reference sequence). The CDR3 here is CAWSILAGQETQYF. CDR3 DNA, as far as it was read: TGTGCCTGGAGTATACTAGCGGGGCAAGAGACC.

In the case of this clone: The CDR3 end is not reached by the read, which stops 3 residues before it; the germline J gene fills it in. The V call is TRBV20-1, the J call TRBJ2-1; 7 bases are a match to TRBD2. Germline V CDR1 and CDR2: DFQATT, SNEGSKA (reference sequence). The V gene end was trimmed by 4 bases and the J gene end by 3 bases; junction bases not matched to a gene: 6. This CDR3 comprises 14 residues. The CDR3 bases that were read are TGCAGTGCTACAGCGGGGCGGTTCTACAATGAG. Its protein product is CSATAGRFYNE. The CDR3 as a whole reads CSATAGRFYNEQFF.

Of note for this clone: The DNA ends 3 residues before the CDR3 does, and the rest of the CDR3 is filled in from the germline J gene. The chain recombines TRBV19 with TRBJ1-6; possibly TRBD1 for D (6 bases). From germline, CDR1 is LNHDA and CDR2 SQIVND (reference sequence). V lost 5 bases and J 10 bases, leaving 12 bases between the germline ends. This CDR3 contains 13 residues. CDR3 bases read: TGTGCCAGTAGTTCATGGACAGCCTCACCC. This gives the protein CASSSWTASP. The whole CDR3 is CASSSWTASPLHF.

About this clone itself: The CDR3 end is not reached by the read, which stops 3 residues before it; the germline J gene fills it in. V gene TRBV7-8 combines with J gene TRBJ2-5; D might be TRBD1 (8 bases). V was clipped by 4 bases and J by 4 bases, with 13 bases between them. Germline values: CDR1 SGHVS, CDR2 FQNEAQ. The CDR3 spans 14 residues. This CDR3 reads CASSSYRGGETQYF. The sequenced CDR3 bases are TGTGCCAGCAGCTCGTACAGGGGGGGAGAGACC.

Regarding this clone: The CDR3 goes on 3 residues after the read ends, and that part is filled in from the germline J gene. The chain combines TRBV20-1 with TRBJ2-1; 8 positions agree with TRBD2. The CDR3 sequence is 13 residues long. Germline CDR1 and CDR2: DFQATT and SNEGSKA (reference sequence). J lost 9 bases, V lost 6 bases, and 10 bases had no gene match. CDR3 DNA (partial): TGCAGTGCCCCCCGGGGGGGGTCGGGTGAG. Translation: CSAPRGGSGE. The CDR3 in full is CSAPRGGSGEQFF.

CDR3 sequence reads: CASSQTSSGANVLTF. Incomplete CDR3 DNA: TGTGCCAGCAGCCAAACTAGCTCTGGGGCCAACGTC. This chain connects TRBV7-2 to TRBJ2-6; weak D call: TRBD2 (5 bases). Read coverage stops 3 residues before the CDR3 terminus; the germline J gene supplies the remainder. The CDR3 consists of 15 residues. V was pared by 5 bases and J by 0 bases, with 8 bases between. Germline assignment: CDR1 SGHTA and CDR2 FQGNSA.